The rows below give T cell receptor beta chains drawn from one sample of a study of cytomegalovirus exposure and HLA in healthy donors. Data came from immunoSEQ multiplex PCR; TCRdb stores just in-frame clones and leaves some out. The data contain around 80,000 clones, 9.5% to 13% of them seen just once; the ten biggest clones take up approximately 23%. The sample taken for sequencing was PBMCs. Every receptor here comes from a man aged 55 to 70 in good health and CMV-seropositive. Both conserved end residues are part of each CDR3. Each record gives: clone size, J gene, D gene, V gene, CDR3 protein, CDR3 DNA. A D gene is named only where the DNA matches it firmly. Clone sizes are given selectively: once, few, many, or a class where the clone is expanded.

>.|TRBJ2-5|TRBD1|TRBV7-2
CASSPRTGPGETQYF
TGTGCCAGCAGCCCGCGGACAGGGCCGGGGGAGACCCAGTACTTC
>few|TRBJ1-2|TRBD1|TRBV5-1
CASSPTGTDYGYTF
TGCGCCAGCAGCCCGACCGGGACAGACTATGGCTACACCTTC
>.|TRBJ2-1|TRBD2|TRBV6-5
CASSRAGAGGDEQFF
TGTGCCAGCTCTCGGGCGGGAGCCGGAGGGGATGAGCAGTTCTTC
>few|TRBJ2-5|.|TRBV19
CASSPRHQYQETQYF
TGTGCCAGTAGTCCCAGACACCAGTACCAAGAGACCCAGTACTTC
>.|TRBJ1-6|.|TRBV30
CAWSSGATASIHLNSPLHF
TGTGCCTGGAGTAGCGGGGCCACCGCGAGTATCCACCTTAATTCACCCCTCCACTTT
>.|TRBJ2-7|.|TRBV27
CASSPSSYEQYF
TGTGCCAGCAGTCCTAGCTCCTACGAGCAGTACTTC
>few|TRBJ2-3|.|TRBV7-8
CASSLDEGPGTQYF
TGTGCCAGCAGCTTAGATGAGGGCCCAGGTACGCAGTATTTT
>few|TRBJ1-4|TRBD1|TRBV28
CASSRTGGASNEKLFF
TGTGCCAGCAGTCGGACAGGGGGCGCGTCTAATGAAAAACTGTTTTTT
>.|TRBJ2-5|.|TRBV28
CASSLPREVQYF
TGTGCCAGCAGTTTACCAAGGGAGGTCCAGTACTTC
>few|TRBJ2-2|.|TRBV4-1
CASSQDQPGGGELFF
TGCGCCAGCAGCCAAGATCAGCCAGGAGGCGGGGAGCTGTTTTTT
>.|TRBJ2-1|TRBD2|TRBV7-6
CASSFGTSRPSYNEQFF
TGTGCCAGCAGCTTCGGGACTAGTAGGCCCTCCTACAATGAGCAGTTCTTC
>.|TRBJ2-3|TRBD2|TRBV2
CASSEGLAGGGDTQYF
TGTGCCAGCAGCGAGGGACTAGCGGGGGGGGGAGATACGCAGTATTTT
>.|TRBJ2-2|TRBD2|TRBV19
CASSIWVAGDTGELFF
TGTGCCAGTAGTATATGGGTAGCGGGGGACACCGGGGAGCTGTTTTTT
>.|TRBJ2-1|TRBD2|TRBV7-2
CASSLGAGGEQFF
TGTGCCAGCAGCTTAGGAGCGGGGGGAGAGCAGTTCTTC
>.|TRBJ2-2|TRBD1|TRBV28
CASSSGTGGLTGELFF
TGTGCCAGCAGCTCCGGGACAGGGGGCCTCACCGGGGAGCTGTTTTTT
>.|TRBJ2-1|TRBD2|TRBV7-3
CASSSWTGGMGNEQFF
TGTGCCAGCAGCTCCTGGACGGGGGGTATGGGGAATGAGCAGTTCTTC
>few|TRBJ2-3|TRBD1|TRBV19
CASSIPPGQGADTQYF
TGTGCCAGTAGTATCCCCCCGGGACAGGGTGCAGATACGCAGTATTTT
>.|TRBJ1-6|.|TRBV11-3
CASSLNFNSPLHF
TGTGCCAGCAGCTTAAACTTCAATTCACCCCTCCACTTT
>few|TRBJ1-5|TRBD1|TRBV5-1
CASSFAGQGDQPQHF
TGCGCCAGCAGCTTTGCGGGACAGGGCGATCAGCCCCAGCATTTT
>.|TRBJ2-3|.|TRBV4-1
CASSLVGATDTQYF
TGCGCCAGCAGCCTGGTGGGAGCCACAGATACGCAGTATTTT
>.|TRBJ2-1|TRBD2|TRBV5-6
CASSTQGGLAGVYNEQFF
TGTGCCAGCAGCACCCAGGGGGGACTAGCGGGAGTCTACAATGAGCAGTTCTTC
>few|TRBJ2-2|TRBD2|TRBV5-6
CASSLVGSGGLNTGELFF
TGTGCCAGCAGCTTGGTGGGTAGCGGGGGCCTGAACACCGGGGAGCTGTTTTTT
>.|TRBJ1-5|TRBD1|TRBV11-1
CASSQGQGAWQPQHF
TGTGCCAGCAGCCAAGGACAGGGGGCTTGGCAGCCCCAGCATTTT
>few|TRBJ2-3|.|TRBV7-3
CASSLSVGTSTDTQYF
TGTGCCAGCAGCTTAAGCGTGGGGACTAGCACAGATACGCAGTATTTT
>.|TRBJ1-1|.|TRBV9
CASSVATAYTEAFF
TGTGCCAGCAGCGTGGCGACAGCCTACACTGAAGCTTTCTTT
>.|TRBJ1-3|.|TRBV6-1
CASSEAPRGVGNTIYF
TGTGCCAGCAGTGAAGCCCCTCGGGGGGTTGGAAACACCATATATTTT
>.|TRBJ1-3|.|TRBV5-6
CASSLGSVGNTIYF
TGTGCCAGCAGCTTGGGATCAGTAGGAAACACCATATATTTT
>.|TRBJ2-5|TRBD1|TRBV29-1
CSVDRGQETQYF
TGCAGCGTGGACAGGGGGCAGGAGACCCAGTACTTC
>.|TRBJ2-7|.|TRBV20-1
CSAFEEYEQYF
TGCAGTGCTTTCGAGGAGTACGAGCAGTACTTC
>.|TRBJ2-6|.|TRBV30
CAWSSAPGANVLTF
TGTGCCTGGAGTTCTGCGCCTGGGGCCAACGTCCTGACTTTC
>few|TRBJ2-6|TRBD1|TRBV11-2
CASSPGTGDLSGANVLTF
TGTGCCAGCAGCCCTGGGACAGGGGATTTATCTGGGGCCAACGTCCTGACTTTC
>few|TRBJ2-7|TRBD1|TRBV2
CSSSELSTPGTDYEQYF
TGTTCTAGCAGTGAATTGAGCACCCCCGGGACAGACTACGAGCAGTACTTC
>.|TRBJ2-3|.|TRBV9
CASSTRESATPDTQYF
TGTGCCAGCAGCACCCGGGAAAGCGCTACCCCAGATACGCAGTATTTT
>.|TRBJ1-4|TRBD1|TRBV7-9
CASSPGQWNEKLFF
TGTGCCAGCAGCCCGGGACAGTGGAATGAAAAACTGTTTTTT
>.|TRBJ2-7|TRBD2|TRBV7-9
CASSPRWGPGGAYSYEQYF
TGTGCCAGCAGCCCCCGGTGGGGTCCGGGGGGGGCGTACTCCTACGAGCAGTACTTC
>few|TRBJ2-5|.|TRBV11-3
CASSLVGSQETQYF
TGTGCCAGCAGCTTAGTAGGGAGTCAAGAGACCCAGTACTTC
>.|TRBJ1-5|.|TRBV27
CASSLIRDSNQPQHF
TGTGCCAGCAGTTTAATCAGGGATAGCAATCAGCCCCAGCATTTT
>.|TRBJ2-3|.|TRBV6-1
CASSGLGGTDTQYF
TGTGCCAGTTCAGGTTTAGGCGGCACAGATACGCAGTATTTT
>few|TRBJ1-5|TRBD1|TRBV7-2
CASSPGQGNQPQHF
TGTGCCAGCAGCCCCGGACAGGGCAATCAGCCCCAGCATTTT
>few|TRBJ2-7|TRBD2|TRBV19
CASSIGREGFSYEQYF
TGTGCCAGTAGTATCGGTCGGGAGGGGTTCTCCTACGAGCAGTACTTC
>.|TRBJ2-7|TRBD1|TRBV2
CASSEFRTPGTAYEQYF
TGTGCCAGCAGTGAATTTCGCACCCCCGGGACAGCCTACGAGCAGTACTTC
>.|TRBJ2-3|TRBD2|TRBV5-4
CASSLDGGARDTQYF
TGTGCCAGCAGCTTGGACGGGGGGGCCCGAGATACGCAGTATTTT
>few|TRBJ1-2|TRBD1|TRBV5-1
CASSPEPGQGDYGYTF
TGCGCCAGCAGCCCGGAGCCGGGACAGGGTGATTATGGCTACACCTTC
>few|TRBJ1-2|.|TRBV18
CASSPDWNYGYTF
TGTGCCAGCTCACCCGACTGGAACTATGGCTACACCTTC
>.|TRBJ1-6|.|TRBV9
CASSVAGRVGSPLHF
TGTGCCAGCAGCGTAGCGGGGAGGGTAGGCTCACCCCTCCACTTT
>.|TRBJ1-2|.|TRBV19
CASSIVNYGYTF
TGTGCCAGTAGTATCGTCAACTATGGCTACACCTTC
>.|TRBJ2-3|.|TRBV10-1
CASSEGGSTDTQYF
TGCGCCAGCAGTGAGGGCGGGAGCACAGATACGCAGTATTTT
>.|TRBJ2-7|TRBD1|TRBV10-3
CAITRDSRTDEQYF
TGTGCCATCACCAGGGACAGCCGGACGGACGAGCAGTACTTC
>few|TRBJ1-5|.|TRBV28
CASSLGQNNQPQHF
TGTGCCAGCAGTTTAGGCCAGAACAATCAGCCCCAGCATTTT